This T cell receptor beta chain was recorded in a study of T cell changes during pregnancy in multiple sclerosis. Profiling relied on immunoSEQ multiplex PCR, and the TCRdb table lists in-frame clones only, not all of them. The sample holds 85,000 to 90,000 clones, 94% seen once. Germline V gene lookup returns CDR1 MNHEY and CDR2 SMNVEV (reference sequence). Between the trimmed V and J ends, which lost 8 bases and 8 bases, there was a span of 16 bases. This CDR3 has 13 residues. The specimen comprised peripheral blood, sampled after pregnancy. The J gene is TRBJ2-1, the V gene TRBV27; the D gene is possibly TRBD2 (6 bases). This clonotype was sampled from a female donor in good health, enrolled as a control in a pregnancy study. DNA of the CDR3: TGTGCCAGCTCCCCCGGGAGTCTTTATGAGCAGTTCTTC. Protein product: CASSPGSLYEQFF.